A selection of T cell receptor beta chains follows, all from one sample in a study of PD-1 blockade in classical Hodgkin lymphoma. Sequencing was performed with immunoSEQ multiplex PCR; in TCRdb, only in-frame clones are kept and a portion is missing. The sample consists of roughly 21,000 clones, more than 80% of them appearing once. The material sequenced was peripheral blood mononuclear cells (PBMCs), taken before the fourth cycle of nivolumab. The source is a human donor with classical Hodgkin lymphoma. Each CDR3 is given with its conserved first and last residue. The D gene is left open where the match is weak. Clone size is shown for a subset of rows, as once, few, many or a class of expanded clone.

DNA: TGCGCCAGCAGAGGGGGCAATGAGCAGTTCTTC
CDR3: CASRGGNEQFF
size: -
J: TRBJ2-1
V: TRBV4-3
D: -

DNA: TGTGCCAGCAGGACAGGGTCTCTCCCCGAGCAGTACTTC
CDR3: CASRTGSLPEQYF
size: -
J: TRBJ2-7
V: TRBV6-6
D: TRBD1

DNA: TGTGCCAGCAGCTTACCGGGTTTGTTCGGCTACACCTTC
CDR3: CASSLPGLFGYTF
size: -
J: TRBJ1-2
V: TRBV7-8
D: -

DNA: TGTGCCAGCAGCTTACGAGGACAGGGGAGCGGCACTGAAGCTTTCTTT
CDR3: CASSLRGQGSGTEAFF
size: once
J: TRBJ1-1
V: TRBV7-2
D: TRBD1

DNA: TGCGCCAGCAGCTTACTAGCGGAGCACTACAATGAGCAGTTCTTC
CDR3: CASSLLAEHYNEQFF
size: -
J: TRBJ2-1
V: TRBV5-1
D: TRBD2

DNA: TGTGCCAGCAGCCCCTGGAGCAGGCCTGGGAACTATGGCTACACCTTC
CDR3: CASSPWSRPGNYGYTF
size: -
J: TRBJ1-2
V: TRBV21-1
D: -

DNA: TGTGCCAGCAGTTTAACTAGCGGGATTTGGTACGAGCAGTACTTC
CDR3: CASSLTSGIWYEQYF
size: -
J: TRBJ2-7
V: TRBV27
D: TRBD2

DNA: TGCGCCAGCAGCTTGGCCGGGACACCAAATTCACCCCTCCACTTT
CDR3: CASSLAGTPNSPLHF
size: few
J: TRBJ1-6
V: TRBV5-1
D: -

DNA: TGCAGCGTTGCGAAGACAGCGGGGGTATCCGAGCAGTACTTC
CDR3: CSVAKTAGVSEQYF
size: -
J: TRBJ2-7
V: TRBV29-1
D: TRBD2

DNA: TGTGCCTGGATGTTTAGTGCGGAGACCCAGTACTTC
CDR3: CAWMFSAETQYF
size: once
J: TRBJ2-5
V: TRBV30
D: -

DNA: TGTGCCAGCTCACCATTATTCCAAGAGACCCAGTACTTC
CDR3: CASSPLFQETQYF
size: -
J: TRBJ2-5
V: TRBV18
D: -

DNA: TGTGCCAGCAGTTTGAGTCCAGGGGCGGGGAACTATGGCTACACCTTC
CDR3: CASSLSPGAGNYGYTF
size: -
J: TRBJ1-2
V: TRBV28
D: -

DNA: TGTGCCAGCAGCTTCACGGGAAGGAGCACAGATACGCAGTATTTT
CDR3: CASSFTGRSTDTQYF
size: few
J: TRBJ2-3
V: TRBV7-3
D: -

DNA: TGTGCCAGCAGCATCAGGGTAGGGACCGGGGAGCTGTTTTTT
CDR3: CASSIRVGTGELFF
size: -
J: TRBJ2-2
V: TRBV7-9
D: -

DNA: TGTGCCAGCAGCTTTGCAACTACGCAAAAACTGTTTTTT
CDR3: CASSFATTQKLFF
size: -
J: TRBJ1-4
V: TRBV7-9
D: -

DNA: TGTGCCAGCAGTGAACTAGGCAGGGTGGGCTACGAGCAGTACTTC
CDR3: CASSELGRVGYEQYF
size: -
J: TRBJ2-7
V: TRBV25-1
D: -

DNA: TGTGCCAGCAGCTACGGACTAGCGGGAGAGGCTTATGAGCAGTTCTTC
CDR3: CASSYGLAGEAYEQFF
size: once
J: TRBJ2-1
V: TRBV7-3
D: TRBD2

DNA: TGTGCCAGCAGTGACGGGGGGGCCAGCAATCAGCCCCAGCATTTT
CDR3: CASSDGGASNQPQHF
size: -
J: TRBJ1-5
V: TRBV2
D: -

DNA: TGTGCCAGTAGTATTACCTACGGGAGGCTCTCTGGAAACACCATATATTTT
CDR3: CASSITYGRLSGNTIYF
size: -
J: TRBJ1-3
V: TRBV19
D: -

DNA: TGCGCCAGCAGCCGGGGTCTCTTATCAGCGGGCTCCGGGGGCGGGGAGCTGTTTTTT
CDR3: CASSRGLLSAGSGGGELFF
size: -
J: TRBJ2-2
V: TRBV5-1
D: -

DNA: TGCGCCAGCATCAGCGGTTCCTACGAGCAGTACTTC
CDR3: CASISGSYEQYF
size: -
J: TRBJ2-7
V: TRBV5-1
D: -

DNA: TGTGCCAGCAGCTTGCGAGGCTCCTACGAGCAGTACTTC
CDR3: CASSLRGSYEQYF
size: -
J: TRBJ2-7
V: TRBV7-9
D: -

DNA: TGTGCCAGTAGTATTTTGCCAGACTATGGCTACACCTTC
CDR3: CASSILPDYGYTF
size: once
J: TRBJ1-2
V: TRBV19
D: -

DNA: TGCAGCGCATTAGGGGGGAGGGATACTGAAGCTTTCTTT
CDR3: CSALGGRDTEAFF
size: -
J: TRBJ1-1
V: TRBV29-1
D: -

DNA: TGTGCCAGCAGTCTCTCTACTTTCTCCTACGAGCAGTACTTC
CDR3: CASSLSTFSYEQYF
size: -
J: TRBJ2-7
V: TRBV6-6
D: -

DNA: TGTGCCAGCAACGTCGGACAGGGGGATGGCTACACCTTC
CDR3: CASNVGQGDGYTF
size: -
J: TRBJ1-2
V: TRBV9
D: TRBD1

DNA: TGTGCCAGCAAATTCGGGGGGAACCCTAATGAAAAACTGTTTTTT
CDR3: CASKFGGNPNEKLFF
size: -
J: TRBJ1-4
V: TRBV28
D: -